The entry that follows covers one T cell receptor beta chain sequence. Its antigen is undetermined. Authors' analysis steps: Filtering differed for immunoSEQ, which gave only junction sequences without quality scores. The method was immunoSEQ multiplex PCR; TCRdb's version includes in-frame clones alone and lacks a portion of them. The D gene and trimming were derived from the DNA, and the V and J assignments and clone size from that table. The sample includes roughly 1,500,000 clones, approximately 98.5% of them seen just once. The data originate from a study of shared clonotypes between healthy human individuals. Study-wide results and caveats: Some naive CD4 clonotypes, 5% to 5.5%, turned up in common across a handful of donors. Even with large depth, rarefaction showed that sorted-subset sequencing was incomplete.

With 7 bases removed from V and 4 bases from J, the gap between germline ends came to 19 bases. The CDR3 runs to 15 residues. Germline V CDR1 and CDR2: MDHEN, SYDVKM. Sequencing used naive CD4+ T cells sorted from blood. Subset noted: CD45RA+ positively selected. The chain uses TRBV28 and TRBJ1-2; D remains unclear. The TCR was taken from a man aged 30 to 39 in good health. This CDR3 is CASTPQHRLGYGYTF. In nucleotides, the CDR3 is TGTGCCAGCACCCCTCAACATCGGTTGGGCTATGGCTACACCTTC.